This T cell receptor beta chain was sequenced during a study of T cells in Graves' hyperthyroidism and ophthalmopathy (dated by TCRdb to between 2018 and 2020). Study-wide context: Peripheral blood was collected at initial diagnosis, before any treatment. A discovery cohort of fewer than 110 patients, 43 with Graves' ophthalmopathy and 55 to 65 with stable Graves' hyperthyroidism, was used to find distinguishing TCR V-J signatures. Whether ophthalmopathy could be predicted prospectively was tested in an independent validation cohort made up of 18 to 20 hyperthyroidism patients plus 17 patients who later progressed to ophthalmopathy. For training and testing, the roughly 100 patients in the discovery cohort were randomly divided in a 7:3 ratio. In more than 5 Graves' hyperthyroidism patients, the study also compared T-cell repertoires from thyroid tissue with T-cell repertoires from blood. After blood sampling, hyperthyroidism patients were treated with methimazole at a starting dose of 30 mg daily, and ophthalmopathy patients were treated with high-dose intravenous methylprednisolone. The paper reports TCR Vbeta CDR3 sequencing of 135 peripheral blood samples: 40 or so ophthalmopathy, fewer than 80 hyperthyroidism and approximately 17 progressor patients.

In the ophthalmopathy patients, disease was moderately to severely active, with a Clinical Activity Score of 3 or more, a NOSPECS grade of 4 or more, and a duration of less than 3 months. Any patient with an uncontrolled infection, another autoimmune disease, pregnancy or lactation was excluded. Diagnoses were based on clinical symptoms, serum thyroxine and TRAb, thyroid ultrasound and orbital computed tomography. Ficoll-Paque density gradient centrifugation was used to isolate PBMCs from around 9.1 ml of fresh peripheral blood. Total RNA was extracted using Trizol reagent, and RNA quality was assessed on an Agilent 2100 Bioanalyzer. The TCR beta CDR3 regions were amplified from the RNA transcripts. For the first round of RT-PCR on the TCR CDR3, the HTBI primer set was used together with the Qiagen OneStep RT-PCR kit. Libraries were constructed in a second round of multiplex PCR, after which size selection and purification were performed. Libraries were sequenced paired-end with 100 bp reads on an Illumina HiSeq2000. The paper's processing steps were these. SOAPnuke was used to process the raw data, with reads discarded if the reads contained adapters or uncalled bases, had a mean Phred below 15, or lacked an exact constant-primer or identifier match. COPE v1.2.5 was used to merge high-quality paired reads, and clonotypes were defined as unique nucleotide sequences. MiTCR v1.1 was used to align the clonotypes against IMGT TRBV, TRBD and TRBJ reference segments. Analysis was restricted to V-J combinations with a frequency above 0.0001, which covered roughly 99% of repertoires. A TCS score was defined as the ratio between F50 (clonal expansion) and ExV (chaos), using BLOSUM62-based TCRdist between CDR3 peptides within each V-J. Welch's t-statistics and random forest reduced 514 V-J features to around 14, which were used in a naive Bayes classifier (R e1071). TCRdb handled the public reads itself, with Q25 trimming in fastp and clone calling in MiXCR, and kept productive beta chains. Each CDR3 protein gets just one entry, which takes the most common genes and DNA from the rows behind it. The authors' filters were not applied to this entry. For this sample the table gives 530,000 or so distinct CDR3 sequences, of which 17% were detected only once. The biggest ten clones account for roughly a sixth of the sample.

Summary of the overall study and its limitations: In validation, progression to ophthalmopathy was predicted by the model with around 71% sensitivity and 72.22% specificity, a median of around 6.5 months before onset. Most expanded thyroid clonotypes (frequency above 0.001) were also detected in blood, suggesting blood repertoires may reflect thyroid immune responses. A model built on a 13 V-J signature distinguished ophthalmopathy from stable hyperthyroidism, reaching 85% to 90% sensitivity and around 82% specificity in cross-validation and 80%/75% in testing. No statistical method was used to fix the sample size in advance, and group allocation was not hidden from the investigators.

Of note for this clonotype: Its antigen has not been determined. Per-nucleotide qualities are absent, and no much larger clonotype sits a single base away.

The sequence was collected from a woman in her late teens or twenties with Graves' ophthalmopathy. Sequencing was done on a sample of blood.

CDR3 protein: CASSFIRGGEQYF. The DNA is as follows: TGTGCCAGCAGCTTCATCCGTGGTGGGGAGCAGTACTTC. The rearranged segments are TRBV12-3 or TRBV12-4 and TRBJ2-7; the D segment cannot be called with confidence. Its CDR3 holds 13 amino acids, cysteine through phenylalanine. The entry retains the CDR3 DNA only, 39 bases that are in frame from base 1. Trimming costs V 6 bases and J 7 bases, and their ends lie 16 bases apart.